These 21 T cell receptor beta chains share one sample of origin, sequenced in a study of beta chain features in type 1 diabetes. Expressed TCRB transcripts were sequenced after all isolated RNA was converted to cDNA. Profiled with immunoSEQ multiplex PCR; TCRdb holds only in-frame clones, not every one. Of approximately 330,000 clones listed, roughly 11% are singletons. The sequenced sample was naive CD4+ T cells from blood. The receptors here all came from a woman between 25 and 40 years old in good health.

J is TRBJ2-7 and V is TRBV9, with 7 positions matching TRBD2. CDR1 is SGDLS and CDR2 is YYNGEE in the germline V gene. Losses at the gene ends were 0 bases for V and 2 bases for J; bases not matched to a gene: 8. This CDR3 is 16 amino acids long. CDR3 nucleotides: TGTGCCAGCAGCGTAGGTGATAGCGGGTGGGCCTACGAGCAGTACTTC. This codes for CASSVGDSGWAYEQYF.

The V and J genes are TRBV18 and TRBJ2-7; the match to TRBD1 covers 8 bases. The J segment lost 5 bases and the V segment lost 3 bases, leaving 9 bases of the junction unmatched. There are 15 residues in the CDR3. CDR1 and CDR2 from the germline V gene are KGHSH and LQKENI. The CDR3 DNA follows: TGTGCCAGCTCACCCCCCGCGGCAGGGGGCGACGAGCAGTACTTC. Protein sequence: CASSPPAAGGDEQYF. Using reference TRBV18 and TRBJ2-7 for the parts outside the CDR3, the full variable domain is NAGVMQNPRHLVRRRGQEARLRCSPMKGHSHVYWYRQLPEEGLKFMVYLQKENIIDESGMPKERFSAEFPKEGPSILRIQQVVRGDSAAYFCASSPPAAGGDEQYFGPGTRLTVT.

The V gene is TRBV4-3, the J gene TRBJ2-2, with 11 bases matching TRBD2. Unmatched junction bases numbered 3, after V lost 4 bases and J lost 2 bases. Germline assignment: CDR1 LGHNA and CDR2 YSLEER. The CDR3 contains 16 residues. CDR3: CASSLGLAANTGELFF. In nucleotides, the CDR3 is TGCGCCAGCAGCCTGGGACTAGCGGCCAACACCGGGGAGCTGTTTTTT.

The chain has TRBV7-8 and TRBJ2-7; 13 bases fit TRBD2. Germline CDR1 is SGHVS and CDR2 is FQNEAQ. The CDR3 length is 17 residues. Trimming cost V 0 bases and J 4 bases; bases outside gene matches: 6. CDR3 bases: TGTGCCAGCAGCTTAGCCCCTTGGACTAGCGGGAGTTACGAGCAGTACTTC. It translates to CASSLAPWTSGSYEQYF.

The rearrangement uses TRBV19 and TRBJ2-7; 10 bases are shared with TRBD2. Germline CDR1 and CDR2: LNHDA and SQIVND (reference sequence). After removal of 5 bases from V and 3 bases from J, the junction contained 4 bases not matched to a gene. This CDR3 is built from 14 residues. The CDR3 sequence: CASSSGLASYEQYF. The CDR3 DNA sequence: TGTGCCAGTAGTTCGGGACTAGCGAGCTACGAGCAGTACTTC.

V usage is TRBV2 and J usage is TRBJ2-5; possible D gene TRBD1, 6 bases. Germline CDR1 and CDR2: SNHLY and FYNNEI. Trimming removed 2 bases at V and 2 bases at J, with 12 bases between. This CDR3 comprises 15 residues. The CDR3 nucleotides read TGTGCCAGCAGTGAAAACAGGGCTAGGCAAGAGACCCAGTACTTC. Its protein is CASSENRARQETQYF.

This clone was detected only a few times. CDR3 sequence reads: CASSYQAGGGDEQYF. The CDR3 bases are TGTGCCAGCAGTTACCAGGCGGGAGGGGGGGACGAGCAGTACTTC. This chain links TRBV6-5 with TRBJ2-7; 9 bases are shared with TRBD2. After removal of 2 bases from V and 5 bases from J, the junction contained 7 bases not matched to a gene. This CDR3 region has 15 residues. CDR1 and CDR2 from the germline V gene are MNHEY and SVGAGI.

This rearrangement joins TRBV7-9 to TRBJ2-3, with TRBD2 matching over 12 bases. The CDR3 is made up of 17 amino acids. Per germline, CDR1 SEHNR and CDR2 FQNEAQ (reference sequence). The junction had 14 bases not matched to a gene; V was cut back by 11 bases and J by 2 bases. CDR3 protein: CAAAETSGSSVTDTQYF. The DNA of the CDR3 is TGTGCCGCGGCTGAGACTAGCGGGAGTTCGGTCACAGATACGCAGTATTTT.

V gene TRBV29-1 combines with J gene TRBJ1-1; 7 bases map to TRBD1. J was trimmed by 7 bases and V by 3 bases; bases with no gene match: 8. The CDR3 runs 13 residues. Germline lookup yields CDR1 SQVTM and CDR2 ANQGSEA. This chain's CDR3 is CSVEVGTAGEAFF. CDR3 sequence (DNA): TGCAGCGTTGAGGTTGGGACAGCAGGTGAAGCTTTCTTT. The full variable domain, completed using reference TRBV29-1 and TRBJ1-1, is SAVISQKPSRDICQRGTSLTIQCQVDSQVTMMFWYRQQPGQSLTLIATANQGSEATYESGFVIDKFPISRPNLTFSTLTVSNMSPEDSSIYLCSVEVGTAGEAFFGQGTRLTVV.

This clone was counted a few times. The chain is built from TRBV19 and TRBJ1-1, with a possible D match to TRBD1 (6 bases). The V gene lost 0 bases and the J gene lost 7 bases, with 27 bases spanning the gap. This CDR3 is built from 19 residues. Germline values: CDR1 LNHDA, CDR2 SQIVND (reference sequence). CDR3 sequence reads: CASSIDLGWRQEAWGEAFF. The CDR3 bases are TGTGCCAGTAGTATAGATCTAGGCTGGCGACAGGAGGCGTGGGGTGAAGCTTTCTTT. The full variable domain, with the rest looked up from reference TRBV19 and TRBJ1-1, is DGGITQSPKYLFRKEGQNVTLSCEQNLNHDAMYWYRQDPGQGLRLIYYSQIVNDFQKGDIAEGYSVSREKKESFPLTVTSAQKNPTAFYLCASSIDLGWRQEAWGEAFFGQGTRLTVV.

The chain's CDR3 is CASSEYIAGEQFF. CDR3 in DNA: TGTGCCAGCAGTGAATACATAGCGGGTGAGCAGTTCTTC. The rearrangement links TRBV25-1 to TRBJ2-1; 7 bases are shared with TRBD2. This CDR3 comprises 13 residues. Germline V gene lookup returns CDR1 MGHDK and CDR2 SYGVNS. Unmatched junction bases numbered 2, after V lost 0 bases and J lost 9 bases.

This clone turned up a few times. This chain connects TRBV6-1 to TRBJ1-5; tentative D call: TRBD1 (5 bases). From germline, CDR1 is MNHNS and CDR2 SASEGT. The V end was cut by 6 bases, the J end by 6 bases, with 18 bases between. The CDR3 sequence is 15 residues long. CDR3 region: CASRGLPRERQPQHF. The CDR3 region has the DNA TGTGCCAGCAGGGGACTCCCGCGGGAACGTCAGCCCCAGCATTTT.

This sequence joins TRBV4-2 and TRBJ2-2; D perhaps matches TRBD1 (5 bases). Germline CDR1 is LGHNA and CDR2 is YNFKEQ. The CDR3 length is 15 residues. V lost 0 bases and J 4 bases, leaving 9 bases between the germline ends. CDR3 loop: CASSQDRTITGELFF. CDR3 coding DNA: TGTGCCAGCAGCCAAGATCGGACAATCACCGGGGAGCTGTTTTTT.

This clone was seen a handful of times. The genes are TRBV5-6 and TRBJ2-7; TRBD2 aligns across 10 bases. The V and J ends lost 1 base and 6 bases, in that order; junction bases with no gene match: 7. The CDR3 contains 15 residues. From germline, CDR1 is SGHDT and CDR2 YYEEEE. CDR3 DNA: TGTGCCAGCAGCTTGCAGCTAGCGGGAGTCATCGAGCAGTACTTC. Encoded protein: CASSLQLAGVIEQYF.

The CDR3 bases are TGTGCCAGTAGTATAGTATCTAGCGGGGATACGCAGTATTTT. Its protein is CASSIVSSGDTQYF. The chain employs TRBV19 and TRBJ2-3, with TRBD2 identical over 8 bases. With V trimmed by 1 base and J by 6 bases, 3 bases remained unmatched. Per the germline V gene, CDR1 is LNHDA and CDR2 is SQIVND (reference sequence). CDR3 length: 14 amino acids. Variable domain in full (rest from reference TRBV19 and TRBJ2-3): DGGITQSPKYLFRKEGQNVTLSCEQNLNHDAMYWYRQDPGQGLRLIYYSQIVNDFQKGDIAEGYSVSREKKESFPLTVTSAQKNPTAFYLCASSIVSSGDTQYFGPGTRLTVL.

This clone has a handful of counts. V usage is TRBV2 and J usage is TRBJ1-2, with 10 bases matching TRBD1. Unmatched junction bases numbered 8, after V lost 3 bases and J lost 7 bases. Germline CDR1 SNHLY, CDR2 FYNNEI. The CDR3 spans 15 residues. The CDR3 sequence: CASSDLTGGAGGYTF. For the CDR3, the DNA is TGTGCCAGCAGTGACCTGACAGGGGGCGCGGGTGGCTACACCTTC.

This clone was observed a few times. This chain uses TRBV27 with TRBJ1-6; TRBD1 aligns across 8 bases. Germline CDR1 MNHEY, CDR2 SMNVEV (reference sequence). The J segment lost 8 bases and the V segment lost 5 bases, leaving 5 bases of the junction unmatched. CDR3 length: 14 amino acids. CDR3 amino acids: CASSTGGVHSPLHF. CDR3 DNA sequence: TGTGCCAGCAGTACAGGGGGAGTTCATTCACCCCTCCACTTT.

The CDR3 nucleotides read TGCGCCAGCAGCAACATCTTCAATGAGCAGTTCTTC. It is translated as CASSNIFNEQFF. The chain recombines TRBV5-1 with TRBJ2-1; D is undetermined. The CDR3 extends over 12 amino acids. Trimming pared 4 bases from V and 6 bases from J, leaving 8 bases between. The germline CDR1 and CDR2 sequences are SGHRS and YFSETQ.

This sequence joins TRBV9 and TRBJ2-3, with 7 bases fitting TRBD2. The CDR3 extends over 15 amino acids. After removal of 1 base from V and 6 bases from J, the junction contained 8 bases not matched to a gene. CDR1 and CDR2 from the germline V gene are SGDLS and YYNGEE. The CDR3 sequence: CASSVFAGVDDTQYF. The CDR3 region has the DNA TGTGCCAGCAGCGTATTTGCGGGAGTTGACGATACGCAGTATTTT.

In DNA form, the CDR3 reads TGTGCCAGCAGTTCCACTCTAGCGGGGTCTAGCACAGATACGCAGTATTTT. Encoded protein: CASSSTLAGSSTDTQYF. The chain joins TRBV28 to TRBJ2-3; 9 bases agree with TRBD2. Germline CDR1 reads MDHEN; CDR2 reads SYDVKM. This CDR3 region has 17 residues. V dropped 4 bases and J dropped 0; count of bases not matched to a gene: 8.

The chain employs TRBV7-2 and TRBJ2-7; D might be TRBD1 (6 bases). V was cut by 0 bases and J by 8 bases, with 14 bases left in between. Germline-derived CDR1 and CDR2 are SGHTA and FQGNSA. This CDR3 has 14 residues. The CDR3 region is CASSLALWQGKQYF. The CDR3, as DNA: TGTGCCAGCAGCTTAGCGCTCTGGCAGGGGAAGCAGTACTTC.